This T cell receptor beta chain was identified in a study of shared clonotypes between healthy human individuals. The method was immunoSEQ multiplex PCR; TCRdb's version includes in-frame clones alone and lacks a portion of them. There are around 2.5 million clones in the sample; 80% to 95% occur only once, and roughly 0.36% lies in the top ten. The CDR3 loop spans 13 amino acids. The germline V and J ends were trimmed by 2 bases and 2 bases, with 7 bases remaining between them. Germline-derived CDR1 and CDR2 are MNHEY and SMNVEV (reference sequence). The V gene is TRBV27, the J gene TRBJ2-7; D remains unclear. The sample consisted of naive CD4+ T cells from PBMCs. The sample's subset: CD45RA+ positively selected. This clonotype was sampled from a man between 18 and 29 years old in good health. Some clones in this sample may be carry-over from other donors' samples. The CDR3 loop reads CASSLDGPYEQYF. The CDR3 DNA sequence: TGTGCCAGCAGTTTAGACGGACCCTACGAGCAGTACTTC.